Below are 23 T cell receptor beta chains sequenced from a single sample in a study of technical replicates of blood from several donors. Sequencing was performed with immunoSEQ multiplex PCR; in TCRdb, only in-frame clones are kept and a portion is missing. The sample holds about 62,000 clones; nearly 98% are singletons and the top ten take around 0.16%. Sequencing was done on a sample of T cells isolated from PBMCs. The receptors derive from a human donor in good health.

The rearrangement links TRBV5-1 to TRBJ2-3; the D gene is possibly TRBD2 (6 bases). This CDR3 has 14 amino acids. Per germline, CDR1 SGHRS and CDR2 YFSETQ. V lost 6 bases, J lost 6 bases, and 17 bases lay in between. This CDR3 is CASKSGAGLDTQYF. The DNA of the CDR3 is TGCGCCAGCAAGTCTGGTGCGGGACTTGATACGCAGTATTTT.

This chain connects TRBV2 to TRBJ2-3, with 12 bases aligning to TRBD2. V was clipped by 6 bases and J by 5 bases; unmatched bases: 9. The germline CDR1 and CDR2 sequences are SNHLY and FYNNEI. This CDR3 is 16 amino acids long. CDR3 sequence reads: CASSASSGRVVDTQYF. CDR3 nucleotides: TGTGCCAGCAGCGCTTCTAGCGGGAGGGTAGTAGATACGCAGTATTTT. The whole variable domain, filled in from reference TRBV2 and TRBJ2-3, reads EPEVTQTPSHQVTQMGQEVILRCVPISNHLYFYWYRQILGQKVEFLVSFYNNEISEKSEIFDDQFSVERPDGSNFTLKIRSTKLEDSAMYFCASSASSGRVVDTQYFGPGTRLTVL.

This clone was recorded only once. This chain joins TRBV7-6 and TRBJ2-7; tentatively, D is TRBD1 (6 bases). The CDR3 spans 16 residues. V gave up 1 base and J gave up 2 bases, with 15 bases separating them. The germline gives CDR1 SGHVS, CDR2 FNYEAQ. CDR3 nucleotides: TGTGCCAGCAGCTTAGGATCTGGGCAGGGGACCTACGAGCAGTACTTC. Residues: CASSLGSGQGTYEQYF.

The chain is built from TRBV10-3 and TRBJ1-6, with TRBD1 matching 7 bases. CDR3 length equals 14 residues. CDR1 is ENHRY and CDR2 is SYGVKD in the germline V gene. V lost 2 bases, J lost 7 bases, and 2 bases stayed unmatched. The DNA of the CDR3 is TGTGCCATCAGTGAGAGGGACAGCAATTCACCCCTCCACTTT. It codes for CAISERDSNSPLHF.

V and J are TRBV4-1 and TRBJ2-7; TRBD1 is a possible D gene (5 bases). Germline CDR1 and CDR2: MGHRA and YSYEKL. The CDR3 has 15 amino acids. The germline V and J ends were trimmed by 1 base and 3 bases, with 13 bases remaining between them. The CDR3 nucleotides are TGCGCCAGCAGCCAAGTTACAGGACGTTTCTACGAGCAGTACTTC. Protein product: CASSQVTGRFYEQYF.

The chain has TRBV6-5 and TRBJ2-7; weak D call: TRBD1 (5 bases). V lost 10 bases and J 4 bases, leaving 17 bases between the germline ends. The CDR3 is 13 amino acids. From germline, CDR1 is MNHEY and CDR2 SVGAGI. The chain's CDR3 is CATEGQGRYEQYF. The CDR3 nucleotides are TGTGCCACCGAAGGGCAGGGAAGGTACGAGCAGTACTTC.

This chain connects TRBV4-1 to TRBJ1-1; 7 bases map to TRBD1. Per germline, CDR1 MGHRA and CDR2 YSYEKL. V lost 0 bases, J lost 6 bases, and 7 bases stayed unmatched. The CDR3 consists of 15 residues. Written as DNA, the CDR3 is TGCGCCAGCAGCCAAGACGGGGCAGGGGGTTCTGAAGCTTTCTTT. Protein: CASSQDGAGGSEAFF.

The chain combines TRBV29-1 with TRBJ2-2; 8 nucleotides line up with TRBD1. The CDR3 is 14 amino acids. Germline V gene sequence: CDR1 SQVTM, CDR2 ANQGSEA. The V gene end was trimmed by 7 bases and the J gene end by 4 bases; junction bases not matched to a gene: 8. This chain's CDR3 is CSGTGRAGTGELFF. In DNA, the CDR3 is TGCAGCGGGACAGGGCGAGCGGGCACCGGGGAGCTGTTTTTT.

The chain couples TRBV27 to TRBJ2-1, with D hard to call. The V gene lost 2 bases and the J gene lost 4 bases, with 6 bases spanning the gap. Germline CDR1 MNHEY, CDR2 SMNVEV (reference sequence). The CDR3 has 13 residues. The CDR3 region has the DNA TGTGCCAGCAGTTTAACGCGGTACAATGAGCAGTTCTTC. It specifies CASSLTRYNEQFF.

The rearrangement links TRBV27 to TRBJ1-5, with 9 bases identical to TRBD1. The CDR3 has 16 residues. After removal of 2 bases from V and 4 bases from J, the junction contained 6 bases not matched to a gene. Germline CDR1 is MNHEY and CDR2 is SMNVEV (reference sequence). CDR3 loop: CASSLLGQGRNQPQHF. Here the CDR3 DNA reads TGTGCCAGCAGTTTACTGGGACAGGGAAGGAATCAGCCCCAGCATTTT.

The J gene is TRBJ2-7, the V gene TRBV27; 9 nucleotides align to TRBD2. The J segment lost 2 bases and the V segment lost 6 bases, leaving 8 bases of the junction unmatched. The CDR3 runs to 15 residues. The germline V gene has CDR1 MNHEY and CDR2 SMNVEV (reference sequence). CDR3 sequence (DNA): TGTGCCAGCAGATATAGCGGGGGCGCCGCCTACGAGCAGTACTTC. It translates to CASRYSGGAAYEQYF.

The chain combines TRBV9 with TRBJ2-1; weak D call: TRBD2 (6 bases). There are 17 residues in the CDR3. Trimming took off 0 bases at V and 0 bases at J, with 13 bases between the two ends. Germline-derived CDR1 and CDR2 are SGDLS and YYNGEE. Here the CDR3 DNA reads TGTGCCAGCAGCGTAGAATGGGGGGTCAGCTCCTACAATGAGCAGTTCTTC. Protein sequence: CASSVEWGVSSYNEQFF.

The table lists this clone with a count of one. The chain combines TRBV7-3 with TRBJ2-3; possibly TRBD2 for D (5 bases). From germline, CDR1 is SGHTA and CDR2 FQGTGA. V was clipped by 0 bases and J by 1 base, with 5 bases between them. This CDR3 spans 14 amino acids. As DNA, the CDR3 is TGTGCCAGCAGCTTAACCGGGGGCACAGATACGCAGTATTTT. The encoded protein is CASSLTGGTDTQYF.

The V gene is TRBV11-2, the J gene TRBJ2-7; D might be TRBD1 (6 bases). CDR1 is SGHAT and CDR2 is FQNNGV in the germline V gene. Trimming left V 5 bases short and J 3 bases short, with 14 bases between. The CDR3 has 14 amino acids. Here the CDR3 reads CASSRRTEFYEQYF. The CDR3 DNA sequence: TGTGCCAGCAGCCGGAGGACAGAATTCTACGAGCAGTACTTC.

This sequence joins TRBV6-5 and TRBJ2-1; 8 nucleotides line up with TRBD1. CDR3 length equals 14 residues. Germline values: CDR1 MNHEY, CDR2 SVGAGI. J gave up 9 bases and V 6 bases, and 10 bases lay outside the gene matches. As DNA, the CDR3 is TGTGCCAGCAGACCCGGACAGGGAAGGGGTGAGCAGTTCTTC. It yields the protein CASRPGQGRGEQFF.

V is TRBV28 and J is TRBJ1-1, with 8 bases fitting TRBD1. The germline gives CDR1 MDHEN, CDR2 SYDVKM. After removal of 7 bases from V and 8 bases from J, the junction contained 9 bases not matched to a gene. The CDR3 is 13 amino acids. The CDR3 protein is CASKSSRDREAFF. The CDR3 DNA follows: TGTGCCAGCAAGTCGTCCAGGGACAGGGAAGCTTTCTTT.

The V gene is TRBV25-1, the J gene TRBJ1-2; D gene unclear. With 3 bases removed from V and 4 bases from J, the gap between germline ends came to 18 bases. This CDR3 spans 16 amino acids. The germline gives CDR1 MGHDK, CDR2 SYGVNS. This CDR3 reads CASSDRRIPGGYGYTF. CDR3 bases: TGTGCCAGCAGTGATCGGAGGATCCCGGGCGGCTATGGCTACACCTTC.

The chain combines TRBV9 with TRBJ2-1; TRBD1 matches 11 bases. The ends lost 3 bases at V and 5 bases at J; junction bases unmatched: 10. CDR3 size: 17 residues. The germline gives CDR1 SGDLS, CDR2 YYNGEE. CDR3 loop: CASSAEGMGQGDNEQFF. The CDR3 DNA sequence: TGTGCCAGCAGCGCCGAGGGTATGGGACAGGGGGACAATGAGCAGTTCTTC.

The chain has TRBV5-1 and TRBJ1-2; weak D call: TRBD1 (5 bases). The germline gives CDR1 SGHRS, CDR2 YFSETQ. Between the trimmed V and J ends, which lost 3 bases and 2 bases, there was a span of 20 bases. This CDR3 is 17 amino acids long. In DNA, the CDR3 is TGCGCCAGCAGCTCGGATGGGGGGTCCCTCACCAACTATGGCTACACCTTC. It is translated as CASSSDGGSLTNYGYTF.

The rearrangement uses TRBV30 and TRBJ2-4; D is uncertain. The germline V and J ends were trimmed by 4 bases and 2 bases, with 6 bases remaining between them. The CDR3 totals 12 residues. Germline lookup yields CDR1 GTSNPN and CDR2 SVGIG (reference sequence). CDR3 bases: TGTGCCTGGACTGACTCCAAAAACATTCAGTACTTC. Protein: CAWTDSKNIQYF.

This chain uses TRBV28 with TRBJ2-2; 16 bases line up with TRBD2. Per germline, CDR1 MDHEN and CDR2 SYDVKM. CDR3 length: 20 residues. Germline trimming cut 7 bases from V and 2 bases from J; bases unmatched to any gene: 13. The CDR3 loop is CASNRMPGLAGGPNTGELFF. The CDR3 DNA follows: TGTGCCAGCAATCGTATGCCGGGACTAGCGGGAGGGCCTAACACCGGGGAGCTGTTTTTT.

V and J are TRBV13 and TRBJ2-6, with 8 bases that match TRBD1. V lost 7 bases to trimming and J lost 0 bases; unmatched junction nucleotides: 8. CDR3 length: 17 amino acids. The germline V gene has CDR1 PRHDT and CDR2 FYEKMQ (reference sequence). This chain's CDR3 is CASMPAGGYSGANVLTF. In nucleotides, the CDR3 is TGTGCCAGCATGCCGGCAGGGGGCTACTCTGGGGCCAACGTCCTGACTTTC.

V and J are TRBV30 and TRBJ2-7, with TRBD1 as a possible D gene (5 bases). Germline V gene sequence: CDR1 GTSNPN, CDR2 SVGIG (reference sequence). The CDR3 is made up of 11 amino acids. Trimming removed 3 bases at V and 4 bases at J, with 7 bases between. CDR3 loop: CAWSSGYEQYF. CDR3 nucleotides: TGTGCCTGGAGCTCAGGGTACGAGCAGTACTTC.